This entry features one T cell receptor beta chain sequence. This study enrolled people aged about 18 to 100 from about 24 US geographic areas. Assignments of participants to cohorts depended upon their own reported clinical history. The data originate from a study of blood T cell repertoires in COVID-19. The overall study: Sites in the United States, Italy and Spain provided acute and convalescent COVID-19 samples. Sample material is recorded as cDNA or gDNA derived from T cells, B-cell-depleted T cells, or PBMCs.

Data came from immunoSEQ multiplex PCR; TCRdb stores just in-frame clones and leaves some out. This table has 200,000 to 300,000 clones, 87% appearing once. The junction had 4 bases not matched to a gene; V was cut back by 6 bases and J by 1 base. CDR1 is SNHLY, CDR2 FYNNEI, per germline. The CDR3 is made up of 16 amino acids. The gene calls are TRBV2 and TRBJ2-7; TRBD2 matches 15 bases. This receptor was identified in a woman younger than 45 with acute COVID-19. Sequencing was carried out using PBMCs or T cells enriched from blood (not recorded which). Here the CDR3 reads CASRTGTSGGSYEQYF. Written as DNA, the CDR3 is TGTGCCAGCAGAACCGGGACTAGCGGGGGGTCCTACGAGCAGTACTTC.